This entry lists 24 T cell receptor beta chains sequenced from one sample in a study of radiation and T cells in renal cell carcinoma. Measured with immunoSEQ multiplex PCR; TCRdb has only the in-frame clones, and not every one. The sample records about 130,000 clones, over 75% being singletons. Time point denoted: blood 2 weeks post-SBRT. Regarding treatment: 15 Gy SBRT to primary tumor, nephrectomy 4 weeks later. Sequences were derived from blood, sampled from a patient whose treatment included radiotherapy and nephrectomy. These receptors all come from a woman aged 60 to 75 with renal cell carcinoma.

This clone has only one observation. The chain carries TRBV4-3 and TRBJ1-2, with D perhaps matching TRBD1 (5 bases). CDR1 LGHNA and CDR2 YSLEER come from the germline V gene. The ends were cut back, 1 base at V and 3 bases at J, with 15 bases in the middle. The CDR3 has 16 amino acids. The DNA for the CDR3 is TGCGCCAGCAGCCAAGCGGGTCAGGGAGGGTACTATGGCTACACCTTC. The encoded protein is CASSQAGQGGYYGYTF.

The chain has TRBV7-2 and TRBJ1-2, with D hard to call. The CDR3 has 16 amino acids. Trimming removed 5 bases at V and 0 bases at J, with 16 bases between. The germline V gene has CDR1 SGHTA and CDR2 FQGNSA. CDR3 in amino acids: CASSLLQGLANYGYTF. CDR3 DNA sequence: TGTGCCAGCAGCCTTCTGCAAGGGTTAGCTAACTATGGCTACACCTTC.

As DNA, the CDR3 is TGTGCCAGCAGCTTAAGGACTAGCGGGGAAGAGACCCAGTACTTC. It translates to CASSLRTSGEETQYF. The chain couples TRBV11-3 to TRBJ2-5, with TRBD2 matching over 12 bases. This CDR3 has 15 residues. The V segment lost 2 bases and the J segment 3 bases; nucleotides outside the gene matches: 1. Germline V gives CDR1 SGHNT, CDR2 YENEEA.

This clone appeared a single time. The chain carries TRBV5-6 and TRBJ2-7; D assignment may be TRBD1 or TRBD2 (6 bases each). Germline V gene sequence: CDR1 SGHDT, CDR2 YYEEEE. The CDR3 length is 13 residues. V lost 6 bases to trimming and J lost 6 bases, with 16 bases between them. Written as DNA, the CDR3 is TGTGCCAGCATTGGAGGGGGTCTGGGCGAGCAGTACTTC. This sequence encodes CASIGGGLGEQYF.

V gene TRBV15 combines with J gene TRBJ2-1; weak D call: TRBD2 (5 bases). This CDR3 comprises 13 residues. Germline V gene sequence: CDR1 LNHNV, CDR2 YYDKDF (reference sequence). Trimming took off 0 bases at V and 12 bases at J, with 12 bases between the two ends. CDR3 coding DNA: TGTGCCACCAGCAGAGATCGGGATCGGGGGCAGTTCTTC. Its protein product is CATSRDRDRGQFF.

This chain uses TRBV11-3 with TRBJ2-2, with 7 bases lining up with TRBD1. Germline loops: CDR1 SGHNT, CDR2 YENEEA. The CDR3 contains 14 residues. Unmatched junction bases numbered 5, after V lost 4 bases and J lost 6 bases. The CDR3 sequence is CASSYRGSSGELFF. In DNA, the CDR3 is TGTGCCAGCAGCTACAGGGGTTCGTCCGGGGAGCTGTTTTTT.

The chain combines TRBV2 with TRBJ1-5; 7 positions match TRBD1. Germline-derived CDR1 and CDR2 are SNHLY and FYNNEI. This CDR3 region has 14 residues. V gave up 11 bases and J gave up 0 bases; unmatched junction bases: 7. This chain's CDR3 is CARSGGDSNQPQHF. Written as DNA, the CDR3 is TGTGCCCGATCAGGGGGGGATAGCAATCAGCCCCAGCATTTT.

The V gene is TRBV25-1, the J gene TRBJ2-1; no definite D call. This CDR3 is built from 13 residues. V lost 7 bases, J lost 0 bases, and 7 bases lay in between. Germline loops: CDR1 MGHDK, CDR2 SYGVNS. The CDR3 is CASMGSSYNEQFF. In nucleotides, the CDR3 is TGTGCCAGCATGGGAAGCTCCTACAATGAGCAGTTCTTC.

The chain links TRBV2 to TRBJ2-2; D possibly corresponds to TRBD2 (5 bases). V was clipped by 4 bases and J by 5 bases, with 8 bases between them. The CDR3 consists of 13 residues. Per germline, CDR1 SNHLY and CDR2 FYNNEI. In DNA form, the CDR3 reads TGTGCCAGCAGTGCATCGGGAACCGGGGAGCTGTTTTTT. Its translation is CASSASGTGELFF.

In this sample, this clone turned up a few times. The genes are TRBV19 and TRBJ1-5; D ambiguous. V was clipped by 7 bases and J by 9 bases, with 13 bases between them. The CDR3 extends over 12 amino acids. Germline loops: CDR1 LNHDA, CDR2 SQIVND (reference sequence). CDR3 nucleotide sequence: TGTGCCAGTATTGCTCCTTTAGGGCCCCAGCATTTT. This encodes CASIAPLGPQHF. The whole variable domain, filled in from reference TRBV19 and TRBJ1-5, reads DGGITQSPKYLFRKEGQNVTLSCEQNLNHDAMYWYRQDPGQGLRLIYYSQIVNDFQKGDIAEGYSVSREKKESFPLTVTSAQKNPTAFYLCASIAPLGPQHFGDGTRLSIL.

The chain employs TRBV27 and TRBJ2-3, with D possibly matching TRBD1 (5 bases). The CDR3 has 15 amino acids. Trimming pared 5 bases from V and 4 bases from J, leaving 16 bases between. Germline lookup yields CDR1 MNHEY and CDR2 SMNVEV (reference sequence). CDR3 sequence: CASSIIGQGADTQYF. CDR3 nucleotide sequence: TGTGCCAGCAGTATTATCGGTCAAGGGGCAGATACGCAGTATTTT.

This chain connects TRBV6-1 to TRBJ1-5, with D possibly being TRBD1 (5 bases). Trimming took 4 bases from V and 4 from J, leaving 17 bases between them. From germline, CDR1 is MNHNS and CDR2 SASEGT. This CDR3 comprises 16 residues. The CDR3 DNA reads TGTGCCAGCAGTGGCGAGGCAGGGAACGATAATCAGCCCCAGCATTTT. Translation gives CASSGEAGNDNQPQHF.

This clone was counted once. The chain combines TRBV6-5 with TRBJ2-3; 7 positions match TRBD2. Germline V gives CDR1 MNHEY, CDR2 SVGAGI. The V and J ends lost 2 bases and 5 bases, in that order; junction bases with no gene match: 1. The CDR3 is 13 amino acids. The CDR3 DNA is TGTGCCAGCAGTTACCCGGGAGGAGATACGCAGTATTTT. Amino acids: CASSYPGGDTQYF.

The gene calls are TRBV19 and TRBJ2-3; 7 bases agree with TRBD1. J lost 2 bases, V lost 3 bases, and 11 bases had no gene match. The CDR3 extends over 17 amino acids. Per the germline V gene, CDR1 is LNHDA and CDR2 is SQIVND (reference sequence). CDR3 protein: CASSIFSGQFLTDTQYF. The CDR3 nucleotides are TGTGCCAGTAGTATCTTCTCGGGACAGTTCCTCACAGATACGCAGTATTTT.

The chain couples TRBV5-5 to TRBJ2-5; 9 nucleotides match TRBD1. The CDR3 runs 19 residues. V was clipped by 2 bases and J by 0 bases; unmatched bases: 14. CDR1 and CDR2 (germline): SGHKS, YYEKEE (reference sequence). In DNA form, the CDR3 reads TGTGCCAGCAGCTTTGTAGGACAGGGGTCGATTAAGTACCAAGAGACCCAGTACTTC. Translating gives CASSFVGQGSIKYQETQYF.

This sequence joins TRBV2 and TRBJ2-7; D is ambiguous. CDR1 is SNHLY and CDR2 is FYNNEI in the germline V gene. V dropped 6 bases and J dropped 3 bases, with 15 bases sitting between them. This CDR3 is 14 amino acids long. In nucleotides, the CDR3 is TGTGCCAGCAGCGTAAAACAACAAGGCTACGAGCAGTACTTC. This encodes CASSVKQQGYEQYF.

This sequence joins TRBV10-1 and TRBJ2-1; D is unresolved. Germline values: CDR1 WNHNN, CDR2 SYGVQD (reference sequence). V lost 2 bases to trimming and J lost 5 bases, with 10 bases between them. The CDR3 runs to 14 residues. The DNA of the CDR3 is TGCGCCAGCAGTGAGAGGCAGAACGACAATGAGCAGTTCTTC. This codes for CASSERQNDNEQFF.

The chain uses TRBV29-1 and TRBJ1-1; no clear D. The V end was cut by 4 bases, the J end by 4 bases, with 7 bases between. CDR3 length: 11 residues. From germline, CDR1 is SQVTM and CDR2 ANQGSEA. Here the CDR3 reads CSVVGGTEAFF. The CDR3 nucleotides read TGCAGCGTTGTCGGCGGCACTGAAGCTTTCTTT.

This clone has a handful of counts. J is TRBJ2-7 and V is TRBV7-6; 10 positions match TRBD1. The germline V gene has CDR1 SGHVS and CDR2 FNYEAQ. The J segment lost 0 bases and the V segment lost 2 bases, leaving 10 bases of the junction unmatched. The CDR3 is 18 residues long. CDR3 protein: CASSLRPGGQGSSYEQYF. In DNA, the CDR3 is TGTGCCAGCAGCTTAAGGCCCGGGGGACAGGGGAGCTCCTACGAGCAGTACTTC.

The V and J genes are TRBV28 and TRBJ2-6; D unresolved. V was clipped by 6 bases and J by 2 bases, with 5 bases between them. Germline lookup yields CDR1 MDHEN and CDR2 SYDVKM. CDR3 length equals 13 residues. CDR3 protein: CASSTPGANVLTF. CDR3 nucleotides: TGTGCCAGCAGCACTCCTGGGGCCAACGTCCTGACTTTC.

This clone was recorded a few times. V and J are TRBV7-2 and TRBJ1-6; 7 bases agree with TRBD1. Germline V gene lookup returns CDR1 SGHTA and CDR2 FQGNSA. V gave up 5 bases and J gave up 0 bases; unmatched junction bases: 10. CDR3 size: 18 residues. The CDR3 DNA reads as TGTGCCAGCAGCGTAGGGACAGTTCGGCTCTCCTATAATTCACCCCTCCACTTT. It codes for CASSVGTVRLSYNSPLHF. Full variable domain (rest looked up from reference TRBV7-2 and TRBJ1-6): GAGVSQSPSNKVTEKGKDVELRCDPISGHTALYWYRQSLGQGLEFLIYFQGNSAPDKSGLPSDRFSAERTGGSVSTLTIQRTQQEDSAVYLCASSVGTVRLSYNSPLHFGNGTRLTVT.

The chain carries TRBV19 and TRBJ2-7; no clear D. The CDR3 spans 14 residues. V was cut by 3 bases and J by 0 bases, with 9 bases left in between. Germline values: CDR1 LNHDA, CDR2 SQIVND (reference sequence). In nucleotides, the CDR3 is TGTGCCAGTAGTATGTGGGCCTACTCCTACGAGCAGTACTTC. Translation: CASSMWAYSYEQYF.

The rearrangement joins TRBV19 to TRBJ2-7; a possible D gene is TRBD2 (6 bases). This CDR3 comprises 13 residues. Germline-derived CDR1 and CDR2 are LNHDA and SQIVND (reference sequence). V lost 0 bases, J lost 12 bases, and 15 bases lay in between. The CDR3 spells CASSIDAGKRRYF. In DNA form, the CDR3 reads TGTGCCAGTAGTATAGATGCGGGGAAGAGAAGGTACTTC. Looking up the rest from reference TRBV19 and TRBJ2-7 gives the full variable domain: DGGITQSPKYLFRKEGQNVTLSCEQNLNHDAMYWYRQDPGQGLRLIYYSQIVNDFQKGDIAEGYSVSREKKESFPLTVTSAQKNPTAFYLCASSIDAGKRRYFGPGTRLTVT.

The chain recombines TRBV28 with TRBJ1-5; perhaps TRBD1 as D (5 bases). This CDR3 is 17 amino acids long. Germline-derived CDR1 and CDR2 are MDHEN and SYDVKM. V was pared by 3 bases and J by 1 base, with 16 bases between. CDR3 sequence: CASSFGAVQWSNQPQHF. Here the CDR3 DNA reads TGTGCCAGCAGTTTTGGGGCCGTGCAATGGAGCAATCAGCCCCAGCATTTT.